The entry below gives a single T cell receptor beta chain sequence along with its context. As yet, its antigen is unknown. The source of the sample is a study of cytomegalovirus exposure and HLA in healthy donors. About the research overall: Early on, a data release was issued that held 80 million to 90 million unique TCRs from HLA-typed donors. Study-wide results and limits: Follow-up analysis later connected one missense variant in DCLRE1C with trimming of TCR beta V- and J-genes. Rare TCR sequences dominated, though some public TCRs recurred in many donors.

This PCR relied on a set of 60 Vbeta primers and 13 Jbeta primers. Profiled with immunoSEQ multiplex PCR; TCRdb holds only in-frame clones, not every one. This sample has 70,000 to 100,000 clones; 80% occur once, and the top ten carry about 30%. Sequencing was performed on PBMCs. The sequence came from a man over 45 in good health and CMV-seropositive.

CDR3 DNA sequence: TGTGCCAGCAGTGAACAGGGGAGGGGGGCAGATACGCAGTATTTT. This codes for CASSEQGRGADTQYF. The chain couples TRBV6-1 to TRBJ2-3; a weak D match, TRBD2 (7 bases). Germline CDR1 MNHNS, CDR2 SASEGT. This CDR3 spans 15 amino acids. Trimming stripped 2 bases from V and 4 bases from J, with 13 bases between.